The 5 T cell receptor beta chains listed next were all sequenced from one sample in a study of T cells in Graves' hyperthyroidism and ophthalmopathy. Template material for amplifying TCR beta CDR3 regions consisted of RNA transcripts. First-round RT-PCR with HTBI primers amplified the TCR CDR3 region. Using its own MiXCR run on the multiplex PCR reads, TCRdb lists one record per CDR3 protein. The table shows about 680,000 distinct CDR3 sequences, with 30% to 40% occurring only once. The material sequenced was blood. These receptors all come from a woman aged 40 to 49 with Graves' hyperthyroidism.

There are many counts of this clonotype. The J gene is TRBJ2-7, the V gene TRBV7-2; 14 nucleotides match TRBD2. J lost 6 bases, V lost 5 bases, and 12 bases had no gene match. This CDR3 spans 17 amino acids. In germline, CDR1 is SGHTA, CDR2 FQGNSA. The CDR3 protein is CASSPGLAGGQAAEQYF. DNA for the CDR3: TGTGCCAGCAGCCCCGGACTAGCGGGAGGCCAAGCGGCCGAGCAGTACTTC.

A few counts support this clonotype. The chain joins TRBV7-8 to TRBJ2-5; D unclear. Deletions cut 5 bases from V and 3 bases from J, with 16 bases between. The CDR3 runs to 15 residues. The germline V gene has CDR1 SGHVS and CDR2 FQNEAQ. The chain's CDR3 is CASSAKGGREETQYF. DNA for the CDR3: TGTGCCAGCAGCGCCAAGGGTGGTAGGGAAGAGACCCAGTACTTC.

The J gene is TRBJ2-2, the V gene TRBV6-6, with D uncertain. The germline V gene has CDR1 MNHNY and CDR2 SVGAGI (reference sequence). The CDR3 is 14 amino acids. V dropped 7 bases and J dropped 0 bases, with 9 bases sitting between them. CDR3 loop: CASNRLANTGELFF. CDR3 nucleotides: TGTGCCAGCAACCGGCTCGCGAACACCGGGGAGCTGTTTTTT.

The rearrangement joins TRBV2 to TRBJ1-4; a weak D match, TRBD1 (6 bases). V dropped 2 bases and J dropped 8 bases, with 15 bases sitting between them. The CDR3 loop spans 15 amino acids. Germline assignment: CDR1 SNHLY and CDR2 FYNNEI. This CDR3 is CASSERQGPREKLFF. DNA for the CDR3: TGTGCCAGCAGTGAAAGGCAGGGGCCCAGGGAAAAACTGTTTTTT.

About this clonotype itself: This may arise from a read error, as a much more abundant clone is one base away. V and J are TRBV7-2 and TRBJ1-2; 8 bases map to TRBD1. J lost 4 bases, V lost 4 bases, and 8 bases had no gene match. From germline, CDR1 is SGHTA and CDR2 FQGNSA. CDR3 length equals 15 residues. The CDR3: CASSSASRGPYGYTF. For the CDR3, the DNA is TGTGCCAGCAGCTCGGCCTCCAGGGGGCCCTATGGCTACACCTTC.